The sequence of this T cell receptor (beta chain) was determined in a study of blood T cell repertoires in COVID-19. Study details: From T cells, B-cell-depleted T cells, or PBMCs came the material, which was cDNA or gDNA.

V was trimmed by 6 bases and J by 5 bases, leaving 16 bases between them. This CDR3 contains 14 residues. Germline V gene sequence: CDR1 SGHRS, CDR2 YFSETQ. Source study methods: It was from reference gene primer amplification that nucleated cell counts were estimated. This table comes from immunoSEQ multiplex PCR, and its TCRdb copy is limited to in-frame clones, with some not included. That table supplies the V and J calls and clone size; D and trimming were determined from the DNA. The repertoire holds some 700,000 clones, with around 89% as singletons. This receptor was identified in a woman in her late teens or twenties with acute or convalescent COVID-19. Sequenced material: peripheral blood. This chain uses TRBV5-1 with TRBJ2-3, with D perhaps matching TRBD1 (6 bases). Written as DNA, the CDR3 is TGCGCCAGCACCAGGGGTGGGGTTGGAGATACGCAGTATTTT. This encodes CASTRGGVGDTQYF. Based on the CDR3 plus reference TRBV5-1 and TRBJ2-3, the full variable domain is KAGVTQTPRYLIKTRGQQVTLSCSPISGHRSVSWYQQTPGQGLQFLFEYFSETQRNKGNFPGRFSGRQFSNSRSEMNVSTLELGDSALYLCASTRGGVGDTQYFGPGTRLTVL.